Below are 15 T cell receptor beta chains sequenced from a single sample in a study of blood T cell repertoires in COVID-19. TCRdb keeps only in-frame clones here, not all; method: immunoSEQ multiplex PCR. The sample records about 160,000 clones, about nine tenths being singletons. Sequenced: peripheral blood. The receptors derive from a man at least 80 years old with acute or convalescent COVID-19.

This chain connects TRBV5-1 to TRBJ2-7; the D gene is possibly TRBD1 (5 bases). Germline V gives CDR1 SGHRS, CDR2 YFSETQ. V lost 0 bases to trimming and J lost 3 bases, with 16 bases between them. The CDR3 spans 16 residues. The CDR3: CASSLAMDTGNYEQYF. CDR3 in DNA: TGCGCCAGCAGCTTGGCCATGGACACCGGCAACTACGAGCAGTACTTC. The full variable domain, in which reference TRBV5-1 and TRBJ2-7 provide the parts outside the CDR3, is KAGVTQTPRYLIKTRGQQVTLSCSPISGHRSVSWYQQTPGQGLQFLFEYFSETQRNKGNFPGRFSGRQFSNSRSEMNVSTLELGDSALYLCASSLAMDTGNYEQYFGPGTRLTVT.

The chain couples TRBV5-1 to TRBJ1-1; perhaps TRBD1 as D (5 bases). Trimming stripped 0 bases from V and 8 bases from J, with 8 bases between. Germline loops: CDR1 SGHRS, CDR2 YFSETQ. This CDR3 has 12 residues. In nucleotides, the CDR3 is TGCGCCAGCAGCTTGGCCCAGGGAGAAGCTTTCTTT. Its translation is CASSLAQGEAFF.

This rearrangement joins TRBV2 to TRBJ2-4; a weak D match, TRBD2 (5 bases). The CDR3 runs 14 residues. Trimming shortened V by 7 bases and J by 1 base, and 11 bases separated the two germline ends. CDR1 is SNHLY, CDR2 FYNNEI, per germline. CDR3 nucleotide sequence: TGTGCCAGCACAATAAGGGAGGCCAAAAACATTCAGTACTTC. This encodes CASTIREAKNIQYF.

This chain links TRBV5-1 with TRBJ2-5; 13 bases are a match to TRBD2. CDR3 length: 19 residues. In germline, CDR1 is SGHRS, CDR2 YFSETQ. V shed 1 base, J shed 4 bases, and the junction held 13 bases outside the gene matches. The chain's CDR3 is CASSLLQLAGGSLGETQYF. In nucleotides, the CDR3 is TGCGCCAGCAGCTTGTTACAACTAGCGGGAGGGAGTCTGGGAGAGACCCAGTACTTC.

The table lists this clone with a few counts. The chain couples TRBV7-8 to TRBJ2-7; D may be TRBD2 (5 bases). This CDR3 is built from 14 residues. V was clipped by 7 bases and J by 0 bases, with 13 bases between them. CDR1 and CDR2 from the germline V gene are SGHVS and FQNEAQ. The chain's CDR3 is CASTPFGSSYEQYF. CDR3 DNA sequence: TGTGCCAGCACCCCTTTTGGGAGCTCCTACGAGCAGTACTTC.

This clone was counted only a few times. The rearrangement uses TRBV6-4 and TRBJ2-7; weak D call: TRBD2 (5 bases). CDR3 length equals 12 residues. The V end was cut by 2 bases, the J end by 7 bases, with 9 bases between. In germline, CDR1 is MRHNA, CDR2 SNTAGT. CDR3 coding DNA: TGTGCCAGCAGTGACCCCCGCGGGGAGCAGTACTTC. It codes for CASSDPRGEQYF.

The chain couples TRBV30 to TRBJ2-7; the D is unclear. The ends were cut back, 1 base at V and 7 bases at J, with 8 bases in the middle. The germline V gene has CDR1 GTSNPN and CDR2 SVGIG (reference sequence). The CDR3 consists of 11 residues. The CDR3 nucleotides read TGTGCCTGGAGTGCGGTAGAGGAGCAGTACTTC. This sequence encodes CAWSAVEEQYF.

The chain combines TRBV28 with TRBJ1-4, with D perhaps matching TRBD1 (5 bases). Germline V CDR1 and CDR2: MDHEN, SYDVKM. The CDR3 is 17 amino acids. V was clipped by 5 bases and J by 7 bases, with 23 bases between them. The CDR3 region is CASSIGRVNFLSEKLFF. The DNA of the CDR3 is TGTGCCAGCAGTATAGGCAGGGTTAATTTTTTAAGTGAAAAACTGTTTTTT.

This sequence joins TRBV20-1 and TRBJ2-7, with no clear D. CDR1 is DFQATT, CDR2 SNEGSKA, per germline (reference sequence). The CDR3 contains 11 residues. Trimming took 2 bases from V and 7 from J, leaving 9 bases between them. CDR3 in DNA: TGCAGTGCTAGATCCTCTAGGGAGCAGTACTTC. Encoded protein: CSARSSREQYF.

The chain employs TRBV18 and TRBJ2-7; 7 bases line up with TRBD1. The germline CDR1 and CDR2 sequences are KGHSH and LQKENI. After removal of 5 bases from V and 4 bases from J, the junction contained 11 bases not matched to a gene. This CDR3 contains 15 residues. CDR3 in amino acids: CASSTPRGQRYEQYF. CDR3 in DNA: TGTGCCAGCTCAACCCCGAGGGGGCAAAGGTACGAGCAGTACTTC.

The chain employs TRBV19 and TRBJ2-2, with TRBD1 matching 8 bases. Germline assignment: CDR1 LNHDA and CDR2 SQIVND (reference sequence). The CDR3 runs to 15 residues. Trimming took 7 bases from V and 1 from J; bases not matched to a gene: 5. The CDR3 nucleotides are TGTGCCAGTACCCCAGGACAGGGGAACACCGGGGAGCTGTTTTTT. Protein: CASTPGQGNTGELFF.

The gene calls are TRBV5-6 and TRBJ2-7; TRBD1 aligns across 8 bases. In germline, CDR1 is SGHDT, CDR2 YYEEEE. Trimming removed 0 bases from V and 1 base from J; junction bases left unmatched: 3. There are 15 residues in the CDR3. CDR3 region: CASSLVGQGSYEQYF. CDR3 nucleotide sequence: TGTGCCAGCAGCTTGGTAGGACAGGGATCCTACGAGCAGTACTTC.

The rearrangement links TRBV19 to TRBJ1-1, with 9 bases lining up with TRBD1. With V trimmed by 3 bases and J by 6 bases, 5 bases remained unmatched. Per germline, CDR1 LNHDA and CDR2 SQIVND (reference sequence). CDR3 size: 14 residues. The CDR3 DNA follows: TGTGCCAGTAGTATCCTACAGGGGGCAGCTGAAGCTTTCTTT. Translating it yields CASSILQGAAEAFF.

This clone showed up just once. J is TRBJ1-2 and V is TRBV28, with TRBD1 identical over 12 bases. CDR1 MDHEN and CDR2 SYDVKM come from the germline V gene. This CDR3 is 15 amino acids long. Losses at the gene ends were 7 bases for V and 7 bases for J; bases not matched to a gene: 10. CDR3 in amino acids: CASNPGTGGYFGYTF. The DNA for the CDR3 is TGTGCCAGCAATCCAGGGACAGGGGGCTATTTTGGCTACACCTTC.

This chain links TRBV14 with TRBJ1-1; D is unresolved. CDR1 is SGHDN, CDR2 FVKESK, per germline. The CDR3 sequence is 13 residues long. Between the trimmed V and J ends, which lost 3 bases and 1 base, there was a span of 6 bases. CDR3 DNA sequence: TGTGCCAGCAGCCACCAGGAGAACACTGAAGCTTTCTTT. This translates into CASSHQENTEAFF.